Listed below are T cell receptor beta chains from one sample, sequenced in a study of blood T cell repertoires in COVID-19. Assay: immunoSEQ multiplex PCR; the TCRdb copy retains only in-frame clones and omits some. The sample has approximately 190,000 clones, 88% seen once; the top ten hold around 1.9%. The sequenced sample was peripheral blood. The receptors shown here come from a man between 65 and 79 years old with active or convalescent COVID-19. Both conserved end residues are part of each CDR3. The order of the fields is clone size, V gene, D gene, J gene, CDR3 protein, CDR3 DNA. The D gene is left open where the match is weak. Only some rows state a clone size, as once, few, many or a class for expanded clones.

NA	TRBV6-2/TRBV6-3	NA	TRBJ2-7	CASSWTDYEQYF	TGTGCCAGCAGTTGGACAGACTACGAGCAGTACTTC
few	TRBV3-1/TRBV3-2	TRBD1	TRBJ1-1	CASSPTGVAEAFF	TGTGCCAGCAGCCCGACAGGGGTCGCTGAAGCTTTCTTT
NA	TRBV5-1	TRBD1	TRBJ1-6	CASSSLQGAKESPLHF	TGCGCCAGCAGCTCGTTACAGGGGGCCAAAGAATCACCCCTCCACTTT
NA	TRBV13	NA	TRBJ2-5	CASSLGGGQGGPQETQYF	TGTGCCAGCAGCTTAGGCGGGGGCCAAGGGGGCCCCCAAGAGACCCAGTACTTC
NA	TRBV28	NA	TRBJ1-1	CASSFQGSAFF	TGTGCCAGCAGTTTTCAGGGGTCGGCTTTCTTT
NA	TRBV7-2	NA	TRBJ1-1	CASSLVHRVDTEAFF	TGTGCCAGCAGCTTAGTTCACAGGGTTGACACTGAAGCTTTCTTT
NA	TRBV10-3	TRBD2	TRBJ2-1	CAISESSGRSLNEQFF	TGTGCCATCAGTGAGTCGAGCGGGAGGAGTCTCAATGAGCAGTTCTTC
NA	TRBV7-8	TRBD1	TRBJ2-7	CASSSMTGGYEQYF	TGTGCCAGCAGCTCCATGACAGGGGGCTACGAGCAGTACTTC
NA	TRBV7-2	TRBD2	TRBJ2-2	CASSFSLAGGQAGELFF	TGTGCCAGCAGCTTCTCATTAGCGGGAGGGCAAGCCGGGGAGCTGTTTTTT
NA	TRBV7-8	NA	TRBJ2-2	CASSRGTDTGELFF	TGTGCCAGCAGCCGGGGGACAGACACCGGGGAGCTGTTTTTT
NA	TRBV7-2	TRBD1	TRBJ1-3	CASTQQGASGNTIYF	TGTGCCAGCACCCAACAGGGGGCCTCTGGAAACACCATATATTTT
NA	TRBV19	NA	TRBJ2-7	CASSTTGSPTTEQYF	TGTGCCAGTAGTACAACAGGGTCCCCTACTACCGAGCAGTACTTC
NA	TRBV4-3	NA	TRBJ2-3	CASSQEPAPSPEADTQYF	TGCGCCAGCAGCCAAGAGCCAGCCCCTTCTCCGGAGGCAGATACGCAGTATTTT
NA	TRBV20-1	TRBD1	TRBJ2-1	CSAYRGDEQFF	TGCAGTGCTTACAGGGGAGATGAGCAGTTCTTC
NA	TRBV4-3	TRBD1	TRBJ1-2	CASSQRTGTGDYGYTF	TGCGCCAGCAGCCAACGAACCGGGACAGGGGACTATGGCTACACCTTC
NA	TRBV19	TRBD1	TRBJ1-3	CASRRDRNSGNTIYF	TGTGCCAGTAGGCGGGACAGAAACTCTGGAAACACCATATATTTT
NA	TRBV20-1	TRBD2	TRBJ2-5	CSASQSSGASQETQYF	TGCAGTGCTAGTCAGTCTAGCGGGGCCTCCCAAGAGACCCAGTACTTC
few	TRBV5-1	NA	TRBJ1-1	CASSKTLNMNTEAFF	TGCGCCAGCAGCAAAACCCTAAATATGAACACTGAAGCTTTCTTT
once	TRBV27	TRBD1	TRBJ1-4	CASSFDRANEKLFF	TGTGCCAGCAGTTTCGACAGGGCTAATGAAAAACTGTTTTTT
NA	TRBV6-2/TRBV6-3	TRBD1	TRBJ1-6	CASSLTGPSPLHF	TGTGCCAGCAGTCTGACAGGGCCCTCACCCCTCCACTTT
NA	TRBV28	TRBD2	TRBJ2-5	CASSLASGGKETQYF	TGTGCCAGCAGTTTGGCTAGCGGGGGTAAGGAGACCCAGTACTTC
NA	TRBV15	NA	TRBJ1-3	CATSRDLAPGGNTIYF	TGTGCCACCAGCAGAGATCTTGCGCCAGGTGGAAACACCATATATTTT
NA	TRBV5-1	NA	TRBJ2-3	CASSLAPRRGGTDTQYF	TGCGCCAGCAGCCTAGCGCCTCGAAGGGGTGGCACAGATACGCAGTATTTT
NA	TRBV6-5	TRBD1	TRBJ2-7	CASRRAGTAYEQYF	TGTGCCAGCAGACGTGCCGGGACAGCATACGAGCAGTACTTC
NA	TRBV4-3	TRBD2	TRBJ2-3	CASSQDSLAGSTDTQYF	TGCGCCAGCAGCCAAGATAGCCTAGCGGGAAGCACAGATACGCAGTATTTT
NA	TRBV20-1	NA	TRBJ2-7	CSARGGYEQYF	TGCAGTGCCCGAGGGGGTTACGAGCAGTACTTC
NA	TRBV7-2	NA	TRBJ1-4	CASTTPGEGKLFF	TGTGCCAGCACCACGCCCGGGGAAGGGAAACTGTTTTTT
NA	TRBV23-1	NA	TRBJ2-1	CASSQSPRESYNEQFF	TGCGCCAGCAGTCAATCTCCCAGGGAATCCTACAATGAGCAGTTCTTC
NA	TRBV5-1	NA	TRBJ2-7	CASSPDSLAYEQYF	TGCGCCAGCAGCCCGGACAGTTTGGCCTACGAGCAGTACTTC
NA	TRBV7-9	NA	TRBJ1-3	CASSLGGQTQSSGNTIYF	TGTGCCAGCAGCTTAGGCGGACAGACTCAAAGCTCTGGAAACACCATATATTTT
once	TRBV19	NA	TRBJ2-1	CASSTGRTSYNEQFF	TGTGCCAGTAGTACAGGAAGAACCTCCTACAATGAGCAGTTCTTC
once	TRBV19	TRBD1	TRBJ2-1	CASSRDRTYHDEQFF	TGTGCCAGTAGTAGGGACAGGACGTACCACGATGAGCAGTTCTTC
NA	TRBV2	NA	TRBJ2-2	CASSPQLAGGELFF	TGTGCCAGCAGTCCTCAACTAGCAGGCGGGGAGCTGTTTTTT
NA	TRBV7-2	NA	TRBJ2-5	CASSLGVGQGSGTQYF	TGTGCCAGCAGCTTAGGGGTAGGGCAGGGGAGTGGGACCCAGTACTTC
NA	TRBV5-1	TRBD1	TRBJ2-1	CASSSTGDYNEQFF	TGCGCCAGCAGCTCGACAGGGGATTACAATGAGCAGTTCTTC
NA	TRBV27	TRBD1	TRBJ1-3	CASREGGAYGNTIYF	TGTGCCAGCAGGGAAGGGGGCGCGTACGGAAACACCATATATTTT
once	TRBV6-2/TRBV6-3	TRBD1	TRBJ2-7	CASSTTGWDRQYF	TGTGCCAGCAGCACGACGGGGTGGGACAGGCAGTACTTC
NA	TRBV19	NA	TRBJ2-1	CASSIAYNEQFF	TGTGCCAGTAGTATAGCTTACAATGAGCAGTTCTTC
NA	TRBV9	TRBD1	TRBJ1-6	CASHRGSSYNSPLHF	TGTGCCAGCCACAGGGGAAGCTCCTATAATTCACCCCTCCACTTT
NA	TRBV6-5	NA	TRBJ1-1	CASSYQNTEAFF	TGTGCCAGCAGTTACCAGAACACTGAAGCTTTCTTT
NA	TRBV9	TRBD2	TRBJ2-3	CASSPGGSLGTDTQYF	TGTGCCAGCAGCCCGGGAGGGAGTCTTGGCACAGATACGCAGTATTTT
NA	TRBV6-2/TRBV6-3	TRBD1	TRBJ2-7	CASSRQGGLYEQYF	TGTGCCAGCAGCCGACAGGGGGGTCTTTACGAGCAGTACTTC
NA	TRBV20-1	TRBD2	TRBJ2-5	CSASRGGRAGETQYF	TGCAGTGCTAGTAGAGGCGGGAGGGCGGGAGAGACCCAGTACTTC
NA	TRBV11-2	NA	TRBJ2-1	CASSFITYNEQFF	TGTGCCAGCAGCTTTATTACCTACAATGAGCAGTTCTTC
NA	TRBV19	TRBD1	TRBJ1-5	CASSIPLDRRNQPQHF	TGTGCCAGTAGTATACCCCTGGACAGGCGCAATCAGCCCCAGCATTTT
NA	TRBV7-6	NA	TRBJ2-5	CASSLARETQYF	TGTGCCAGCAGCTTAGCGAGGGAGACCCAGTACTTC
NA	TRBV10-3	TRBD2	TRBJ2-7	CATSLGGVFELYEQYF	TGTGCCACCTCCTTGGGGGGGGTATTTGAGCTGTACGAGCAGTACTTC
NA	TRBV18	TRBD1	TRBJ1-4	CASSPRQGTNEKLFF	TGTGCCAGCTCACCTCGACAGGGAACTAATGAAAAACTGTTTTTT
NA	TRBV27	NA	TRBJ1-5	CASSPRDSNQPQHF	TGTGCCAGCAGTCCCCGGGATAGCAATCAGCCCCAGCATTTT
NA	TRBV19	TRBD2	TRBJ2-1	CASSISGRATNNEQFF	TGTGCCAGTAGTATTAGCGGGAGGGCTACCAACAATGAGCAGTTCTTC
NA	TRBV18	NA	TRBJ1-2	CASSPLGGNDYGYTF	TGTGCCAGCTCACCACTTGGAGGTAACGACTATGGCTACACCTTC
NA	TRBV18	NA	TRBJ1-1	CASSMTGNTEAFF	TGTGCCAGCTCAATGACAGGGAACACTGAAGCTTTCTTT
few	TRBV10-3	TRBD1	TRBJ1-6	CAISEGQGTGPLHF	TGTGCCATCAGTGAGGGACAGGGGACGGGACCCCTCCACTTT
NA	TRBV7-2	NA	TRBJ2-1	CASSPRTRGGLDEQFF	TGTGCCAGCAGCCCACGGACTAGGGGGGGCTTAGATGAGCAGTTCTTC
NA	TRBV7-2	TRBD1	TRBJ1-6	CASSLARSTGGNSPLHF	TGTGCCAGCAGCTTAGCGCGGAGTACAGGGGGAAATTCACCCCTCCACTTT